This is a list of T cell receptor beta chains from one sample in a study of blood T cells in healthy people across ages. TCRdb re-called the 5' RACE reads with MiXCR, one entry per CDR3 protein. The repertoire holds 780,000 or so distinct CDR3 sequences, with approximately 60% as singletons. Material for sequencing was blood. The receptors derive from a man aged 35-49 years in good health. Both conserved end residues are part of each CDR3. Each record gives: clone size, V gene, J gene, D gene, CDR3 DNA, CDR3 protein. D genes are given only for firm matches. Size tells how often a clone was seen (once, few, many) or the class of an expanded clone, and some rows leave it out.

-,TRBV28,TRBJ2-4,-,TGTGCCAGCCGAGGGGGGGTCAACGAAAACATTCAGTACTTC,CASRGGVNENIQYF
-,TRBV11-2,TRBJ2-1,TRBD2,TGTACCAGCAGCCAACTAGATTGGGGCAAGCGGGAGGTTTACAATGAGCAGTTCTTC,CTSSQLDWGKREVYNEQFF
-,TRBV7-9,TRBJ2-7,-,TGTGCCAGCAGCTTCGGCAGGGACCACGAGCAGTACTTC,CASSFGRDHEQYF
-,TRBV20-1,TRBJ1-5,-,TGCAGTGGGGCCCCAACAGCGAAGGATCAGCCCCAGCATTTT,CSGAPTAKDQPQHF
-,TRBV7-2,TRBJ1-2,TRBD1,TGTGCCAGCAGCTTAGGGACAGGGACGGGGGGCTACACCTTC,CASSLGTGTGGYTF
few,TRBV29-1,TRBJ2-1,TRBD1,TGCAGCGGGGTGGGTCACAGGGGCCACAATGAGCAGTTCTTC,CSGVGHRGHNEQFF
-,TRBV20-1,TRBJ2-5,-,TGCAGTGCTAAGCCAGGGGAGCAGCAGAAGACCCAGTACTTC,CSAKPGEQQKTQYF
-,TRBV20-1,TRBJ1-2,-,TGCAGTGCCACGGTGGGCAGGGTTGACTATGGCTACACCTTC,CSATVGRVDYGYTF
-,TRBV12-3/TRBV12-4,TRBJ2-1,TRBD2,TGTGCCACCAACCTGGGACTAGCGGGGGGGCACAACTCCTACAATGAGCAGTTCTTC,CATNLGLAGGHNSYNEQFF
-,TRBV7-2,TRBJ2-7,TRBD2,TGTGCCAGCAGCTATCTAGCGGGAGTCTACGAGCAGTACTTC,CASSYLAGVYEQYF
-,TRBV20-1,TRBJ2-7,-,TGCAGTGCTAGCGGAGCAACGCCCGCGGACGAGCAGTACTTC,CSASGATPADEQYF
-,TRBV2,TRBJ1-1,-,TGTGCCAGCAGTGAGTGGAACACTGAAGCTTTCTTT,CASSEWNTEAFF
-,TRBV11-3,TRBJ2-1,-,TGTGCCAGCAGCTTCTCGGGGGCGGAATACAATGAGCAGTTCTTC,CASSFSGAEYNEQFF
few,TRBV24-1,TRBJ2-5,-,TGTGCCACCAGTGACGGCCAGGTTGAGACCCAGTACTTC,CATSDGQVETQYF
-,TRBV3-1,TRBJ1-1,-,TGTGCCAGCAGCCAAGTAGGTGTTCGGAACACTGAAGCTTTCTTT,CASSQVGVRNTEAFF
-,TRBV7-2,TRBJ2-3,TRBD2,TGTGCCAGCAGCCGCCGGGCGGGAGCCGGGACAGATACGCAGTATTTT,CASSRRAGAGTDTQYF
-,TRBV6-5,TRBJ2-5,TRBD2,TGTGCCAGCAGCCCTCCGGGACTAGTGCAAGAGACCCAGTACTTC,CASSPPGLVQETQYF
-,TRBV12-3/TRBV12-4,TRBJ2-1,TRBD2,TGTGCCAGCAGTTTGTCTAGCGGGGGAAACAATGAGCAGTTCTTC,CASSLSSGGNNEQFF
few,TRBV7-2,TRBJ2-1,TRBD2,TGTGCCAGCAGTCGACTAGCGGGTGAGCAGTTCTTC,CASSRLAGEQFF
-,TRBV28,TRBJ2-3,-,TGTGCCAGCAATCGAAGTACTAAAGGAGGGCTGCGAGATACGCAGTATTTT,CASNRSTKGGLRDTQYF
-,TRBV15,TRBJ2-7,TRBD2,TGTGCCACCAGCTTGCAGCGGGGGTCATTCGAGCAGTACTTC,CATSLQRGSFEQYF
-,TRBV20-1,TRBJ2-3,-,TGCAGTGCTCTCATAAACACTCAACGGAGCACAGATACGCAGTATTTT,CSALINTQRSTDTQYF
-,TRBV29-1,TRBJ1-2,TRBD1,TGCAGCGCTCTCGGGACAGCTAACTATGGCTACACCTTC,CSALGTANYGYTF
once,TRBV10-3,TRBJ2-5,TRBD1,TGTGCCATCAGTGATGCCGGGACAGGCGAAGAGACCCAGTACTTC,CAISDAGTGEETQYF
few,TRBV6-2/TRBV6-3,TRBJ2-1,-,TGTGCCAGCAGGGAGGCAGGTCCCTACAATGAGCAGTTCTTC,CASREAGPYNEQFF
-,TRBV29-1,TRBJ2-1,TRBD1,TGCAGCCGAGGGGGACAGGGGACAAATGAGCAGTTCTTC,CSRGGQGTNEQFF
few,TRBV5-1,TRBJ2-1,TRBD1,TGCGCCAGCAGCTCTGGACCAGGGGGCAATGAGCAGTTCTTC,CASSSGPGGNEQFF
-,TRBV20-1,TRBJ1-5,-,TGCAGTGCCCTCCCGGGCCTTCGGAACAATCAGCCCCAGCATTTT,CSALPGLRNNQPQHF
-,TRBV29-1,TRBJ2-1,-,TGCAGCGTTTCTGAGCAGTTCTTC,CSVSEQFF
few,TRBV29-1,TRBJ1-2,-,TGCAGCGTCGATCCTCTTGGACAAGAATCCTTTAACTATGGCTACACCTTC,CSVDPLGQESFNYGYTF
-,TRBV14,TRBJ2-3,TRBD1,TGTGCCAGCACCAGACAGGGGATTCCAGATACGCAGTATTTT,CASTRQGIPDTQYF
-,TRBV28,TRBJ2-3,-,TGTGCCAGCAGTTCCGATGGGACAGATACGCAGTATTTT,CASSSDGTDTQYF
-,TRBV29-1,TRBJ1-4,-,TGCAGCGTTAATGTCGGGAGAACAACTAATGAAAAACTGTTTTTT,CSVNVGRTTNEKLFF
few,TRBV3-1,TRBJ2-5,TRBD1,TGTGCCAGCAGCCAATCTACAGGGGGCGAGGGGACCCAGTACTTC,CASSQSTGGEGTQYF
-,TRBV5-1,TRBJ2-7,TRBD2,TGCGCCAGCAGCTTACATCCGGGACTAGCGGAAGCCTACGAGCAGTACTTC,CASSLHPGLAEAYEQYF
-,TRBV6-1,TRBJ2-1,TRBD1,TGTGCCAGCAGAACCCTCCCGGGACAGGGGCTTACGATTGGCAATGGGCAGTTCTTC,CASRTLPGQGLTIGNGQFF
-,TRBV10-3,TRBJ1-1,-,TGTGCCATCGGTGAGGAGGGGTACGGCACTGAAGCTTTCTTT,CAIGEEGYGTEAFF
-,TRBV9,TRBJ2-4,-,TGTGCCAGCAGCACCGGGGCAGGGGTTGGTAACATTCAGTACTTC,CASSTGAGVGNIQYF
few,TRBV2,TRBJ1-2,-,TGTGCCAGCAGTCGGGACATAACGGGCTACACCTTC,CASSRDITGYTF
many,TRBV29-1,TRBJ1-2,-,TGCAGCGTTGAGGAGGGCTATGGCTACACCTTC,CSVEEGYGYTF
once,TRBV3-1,TRBJ2-1,TRBD2,TGTGCCAGCAGCCAAAGCCCGGGACTAGCGGTCAATGAGCAGTTCTTC,CASSQSPGLAVNEQFF
once,TRBV6-1,TRBJ1-6,-,TGTGCCAGCAGTGAATACGGGGAAGGGTCGTCACCCCTCCACTTT,CASSEYGEGSSPLHF
-,TRBV7-2,TRBJ2-5,TRBD1,TGTGCCACCAAACGGACAGGGGGCAAAGAGACCCAGTACTTC,CATKRTGGKETQYF
-,TRBV29-1,TRBJ2-7,-,TGCAGCGCTGAGGGGTTAGGGACCTACGAGCAGTACTTC,CSAEGLGTYEQYF
-,TRBV20-1,TRBJ1-5,TRBD1,TGCAGTGCCACAGGGGGGAATAGCAATCAGCCCCAGCATTTT,CSATGGNSNQPQHF
-,TRBV5-1,TRBJ1-2,-,TGCGCCAGCAGCTCGGGCAGGGCGGAGTATGGCTACACCTTC,CASSSGRAEYGYTF
-,TRBV29-1,TRBJ2-2,-,TGCAGCGTTGGAGGGGGGCGGATGAACACCGGGGAGCTGTTTTTT,CSVGGGRMNTGELFF
few,TRBV10-3,TRBJ2-5,-,TGTGCCATCAATGGCGGGAAGGGAGAGACCCAGTACTTC,CAINGGKGETQYF
-,TRBV5-1,TRBJ2-5,TRBD2,TGCGCCAGCAGCTTGCTCCAGGGAGGGGCAGAGACCCAGTACTTC,CASSLLQGGAETQYF
-,TRBV28,TRBJ2-4,TRBD2,TGTGCCAGCAGTTTGTTTATGGGAGGGGACATTCAGTACTTC,CASSLFMGGDIQYF